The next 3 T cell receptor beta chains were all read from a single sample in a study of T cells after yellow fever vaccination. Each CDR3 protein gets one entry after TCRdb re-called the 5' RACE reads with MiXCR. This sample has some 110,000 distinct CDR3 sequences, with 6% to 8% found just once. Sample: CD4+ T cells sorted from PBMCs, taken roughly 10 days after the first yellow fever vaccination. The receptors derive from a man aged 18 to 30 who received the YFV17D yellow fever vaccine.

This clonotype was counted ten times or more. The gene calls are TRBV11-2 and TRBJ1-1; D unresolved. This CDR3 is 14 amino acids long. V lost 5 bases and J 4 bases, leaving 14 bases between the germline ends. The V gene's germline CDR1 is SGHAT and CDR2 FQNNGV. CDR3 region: CASSGRETGTEAFF. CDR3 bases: TGTGCCAGCAGCGGCCGGGAGACCGGCACTGAAGCTTTCTTT.

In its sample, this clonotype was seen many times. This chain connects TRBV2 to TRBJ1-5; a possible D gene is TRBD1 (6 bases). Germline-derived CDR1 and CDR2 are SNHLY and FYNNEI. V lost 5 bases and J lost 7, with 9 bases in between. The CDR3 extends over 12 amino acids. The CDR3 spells CASSTGIQPQHF. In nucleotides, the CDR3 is TGTGCCAGCAGTACAGGGATACAGCCCCAGCATTTT.

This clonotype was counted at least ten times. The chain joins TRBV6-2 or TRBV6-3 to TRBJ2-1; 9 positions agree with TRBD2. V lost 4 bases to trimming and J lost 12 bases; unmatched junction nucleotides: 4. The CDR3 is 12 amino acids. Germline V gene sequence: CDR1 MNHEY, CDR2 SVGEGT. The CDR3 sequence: CASSSSSGVQFF. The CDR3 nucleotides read TGTGCCAGCAGTTCCTCTAGCGGGGTGCAGTTCTTC.